The sequence of this T cell receptor (beta chain) was determined in a study of breast tumors, draining lymph nodes, adjacent tissues (dated by TCRdb to about 2016). About the investigation overall: The study compared TCR beta repertoires across tumor, adjacent nontumor tissue and axillary lymph nodes from breast cancer patients. The study aimed to assess the relationships and possible T-cell exchange between tumor, surrounding tissue and draining lymph node repertoires in human breast cancer. Results and caveats for the whole study, not just this receptor: The conclusion that tumor T cells originate in lymph nodes was presented as consistent with a hypothesis rather than as directly demonstrated. Tumor T-cell repertoires showed less diversity than lymph node repertoires and more diversity than nontumor tissue repertoires, and tumor T-cell repertoires showed preferential V and J gene usage. Tumor and nontumor tissue repertoires were significantly more similar in luminal-like than in basal-like breast cancer. The data were considered consistent with the idea that most tumor T cells come from the lymph node and then expand in tumor tissue.

The CDR3, from cysteine to phenylalanine, totals 10 residues. Solely the CDR3 DNA is kept, with 30 bases framed from the first base. V was cut back by 7 bases and J by 6 bases, leaving a gap of 9 bases between them. As encoded in the germline V gene, CDR1 is SQVTM while CDR2 is ANQGSEA. The lymph node samples were taken from the axillary draining lymph nodes of breast cancer patients. About this clonotype itself: The antigen it recognizes is unknown. Base qualities are missing; no much larger clone stands one base away.

Instrument used: Illumina HiSeq 2000. TCR beta chain libraries were generated by multiplex PCR amplification. High-throughput sequencing was used to analyze the amplified TCR beta chain products. TCRdb reworked the public reads: Q25 trimming with fastp, MiXCR clone assembly, productive beta chains retained. Rows are combined by CDR3 protein, so each entry shows the most common genes and DNA. This sample comprises fewer than 140,000 distinct CDR3 sequences, roughly 33% of them detected only once. The ten largest clones add up to 4.5% to 7% of the sample. Specimen: axillary lymph node tissue. This chain joins TRBV29-1 to TRBJ1-1; no D gene call is confident. The source is a female donor with breast cancer. Some clones in this sample may be carry-over from other donors' samples. The base sequence is TGCAGCGGGACTGCAGCTGAAGCTTTCTTT. This codes for CSGTAAEAFF.